One sample yielded the 29 T cell receptor beta chains listed below, sequenced in a study of CD8+CD57+ T cells in acquired aplastic anemia. Using genomic DNA as the template, TCR beta VDJ and CDR3 profiling was carried out. Each CDR3 protein gets one entry after TCRdb re-called the reads with MiXCR. The sample yields over 150,000 distinct CDR3 sequences, about two thirds seen once. The authors sequenced patients whose flow cytometry had shown CD8+CD57+ cell expansion. Input material: sorted CD4+, CD8+, or CD8+CD57+ T cells (not recorded which) from PBMCs. All receptors derive from a human donor with aplastic anemia.

The J gene is TRBJ1-2, the V gene TRBV29-1; no firm D call. The CDR3 runs to 13 residues. CDR1 SQVTM and CDR2 ANQGSEA come from the germline V gene. V lost 4 bases and J 3 bases, leaving 12 bases between the germline ends. This CDR3 reads CSVGEGADYGYTF. The CDR3 nucleotides read TGCAGCGTTGGTGAGGGCGCGGACTATGGCTACACCTTC.

The chain has TRBV7-8 and TRBJ1-1; D not certain. The CDR3 is 15 amino acids. Trimming cost V 3 bases and J 1 base, with 12 bases left between them. Germline lookup yields CDR1 SGHVS and CDR2 FQNEAQ. The CDR3 bases are TGTGCCAGCAGCTTGGCCTGGGCAGGGAACACTGAAGCTTTCTTT. As protein: CASSLAWAGNTEAFF.

This clonotype was observed many times. The chain is built from TRBV20-1 and TRBJ2-5, with D perhaps TRBD2 (5 bases). V dropped 1 base and J dropped 2 bases, with 11 bases sitting between them. The CDR3 is made up of 14 amino acids. The germline V gene encodes CDR1 DFQATT and CDR2 SNEGSKA (reference sequence). This chain's CDR3 is CSARGLAEQETQYF. The CDR3 region has the DNA TGCAGTGCTAGAGGCCTAGCAGAGCAAGAGACCCAGTACTTC.

The DNA of the CDR3 is TGTGCCAGCAGCTTAAGAGGGACTAGCGACGAGCAGTACTTC. It specifies CASSLRGTSDEQYF. The chain couples TRBV7-9 to TRBJ2-7; TRBD2 matches 10 bases. The CDR3 is made up of 14 amino acids. Germline loops: CDR1 SEHNR, CDR2 FQNEAQ (reference sequence). Trimming cost V 2 bases and J 5 bases; bases outside gene matches: 3.

This CDR3 reads CASSLSGQGYEQYF. DNA for the CDR3: TGTGCCAGCAGTCTATCGGGACAGGGGTACGAGCAGTACTTC. V gene TRBV2 combines with J gene TRBJ2-7; 10 bases are shared with TRBD1. The germline CDR1 and CDR2 sequences are SNHLY and FYNNEI. The V and J ends lost 5 bases and 4 bases, in that order; junction bases with no gene match: 5. The CDR3 contains 14 residues. The variable domain in full, with the rest retrieved from reference TRBV2 and TRBJ2-7, is EPEVTQTPSHQVTQMGQEVILRCVPISNHLYFYWYRQILGQKVEFLVSFYNNEISEKSEIFDDQFSVERPDGSNFTLKIRSTKLEDSAMYFCASSLSGQGYEQYFGPGTRLTVT.

This clonotype was seen more than once but under ten times. V gene TRBV7-4 combines with J gene TRBJ2-5; D may be TRBD1 (8 bases). The CDR3 extends over 15 amino acids. The V end was cut by 8 bases, the J end by 2 bases, with 18 bases between. Germline CDR1 and CDR2: SGHVT and SQSDAQ. The CDR3 DNA reads as TGTGCCAGCCACAGGGGGGGGACCACGCAAGAGACCCAGTACTTC. Translated, it gives CASHRGGTTQETQYF.

The chain links TRBV7-3 to TRBJ2-1; perhaps TRBD2 as D (6 bases). Germline V CDR1 and CDR2: SGHTA, FQGTGA. V was pared by 9 bases and J by 8 bases, with 20 bases between. The CDR3 length is 14 residues. CDR3 sequence (DNA): TGTGCCAGTGCCGTAGCGGTAGGCGGTCATGAGCAGTTCTTC. Encoded protein: CASAVAVGGHEQFF.

This clonotype was seen at least ten times. The genes are TRBV24-1 and TRBJ2-1; 13 bases agree with TRBD2. Germline CDR1 reads KGHDR; CDR2 reads SFDVKD. V was clipped by 3 bases and J by 5 bases; unmatched bases: 3. This CDR3 comprises 16 residues. The CDR3 is CATSDTGTSGNNEQFF. The CDR3 DNA reads TGTGCCACCAGTGATACCGGGACTAGCGGGAACAATGAGCAGTTCTTC.

The chain uses TRBV7-9 and TRBJ2-7; 7 bases map to TRBD2. Germline CDR1 and CDR2: SEHNR and FQNEAQ (reference sequence). Losses at the gene ends were 1 base for V and 4 bases for J; bases not matched to a gene: 10. The CDR3 runs 16 residues. CDR3 in amino acids: CASSLGGGEGIYEQYF. In DNA, the CDR3 is TGTGCCAGCAGCTTAGGGGGCGGGGAGGGGATATACGAGCAGTACTTC.

This clonotype was observed a single time. This chain uses TRBV6-5 with TRBJ2-7, with D perhaps TRBD1 or TRBD2 (5 bases each). CDR1 MNHEY and CDR2 SVGAGI come from the germline V gene. CDR3 size: 15 residues. The ends were cut back, 2 bases at V and 3 bases at J, with 14 bases in the middle. The CDR3 DNA sequence: TGTGCCAGCAGTTACCGATCATCAGGGAGCTACGAGCAGTACTTC. It specifies CASSYRSSGSYEQYF.

This clonotype has a handful of counts. The chain uses TRBV10-3 and TRBJ1-5, with D possibly matching TRBD1 (5 bases). CDR1 and CDR2 from the germline V gene are ENHRY and SYGVKD. There are 14 residues in the CDR3. V was cut by 3 bases and J by 9 bases, with 15 bases left in between. CDR3 nucleotides: TGTGCCATCAGTGATCTGGGGACTGCAGGGCCCCAGCATTTT. Translating gives CAISDLGTAGPQHF.

The chain uses TRBV20-1 and TRBJ1-2; D gene unclear. Trimming pared 4 bases from V and 5 bases from J, leaving 11 bases between. Germline CDR1 reads DFQATT; CDR2 reads SNEGSKA (reference sequence). This CDR3 spans 12 amino acids. In DNA form, the CDR3 reads TGCAGTGCTATCCAGGAGTTATATGGCTACACCTTC. Translating gives CSAIQELYGYTF.

This chain connects TRBV9 to TRBJ2-3, with 11 positions matching TRBD1. V shed 4 bases, J shed 5 bases, and the junction held 6 bases outside the gene matches. The CDR3 covers 15 residues. CDR1 and CDR2 from the germline V gene are SGDLS and YYNGEE. The CDR3 here is CASSRTGGDGDTQYF. The CDR3 DNA follows: TGTGCCAGCAGCCGGACAGGGGGCGATGGAGATACGCAGTATTTT.

J is TRBJ2-7 and V is TRBV4-2; 11 positions agree with TRBD2. The V and J ends lost 5 bases and 4 bases, in that order; junction bases with no gene match: 4. This CDR3 is built from 14 residues. Germline V gene data show CDR1 as LGHNA and CDR2 as YNFKEQ. Written as DNA, the CDR3 is TGTGCCAGCAGCTTAGTAGCGGGAGGGTACGAGCAGTACTTC. It specifies CASSLVAGGYEQYF.

This clonotype showed up just a few times. V usage is TRBV24-1 and J usage is TRBJ1-5, with 7 nucleotides matching TRBD1. The V gene's germline CDR1 is KGHDR and CDR2 SFDVKD. With 4 bases clipped from V and 3 bases from J, the junction kept 5 bases outside the gene matches. The CDR3 runs 15 residues. This chain's CDR3 is CATSDPGQINQPQHF. CDR3 coding DNA: TGTGCCACCAGTGACCCGGGACAGATCAATCAGCCCCAGCATTTT.

J is TRBJ2-5 and V is TRBV25-1; the D gene is possibly TRBD2 (6 bases). Germline lookup yields CDR1 MGHDK and CDR2 SYGVNS. The CDR3 is 18 residues long. With 1 base removed from V and 4 bases from J, the gap between germline ends came to 22 bases. The CDR3 DNA sequence: TGTGCCAGCAGTGAATTTAGCCCCTTTACTAGCAGCCGAGAGACCCAGTACTTC. Protein sequence: CASSEFSPFTSSRETQYF.

The rearrangement joins TRBV7-9 to TRBJ2-7; D is undetermined. The length of the CDR3 is 12 residues. With 8 bases removed from V and 0 bases from J, the gap between germline ends came to 8 bases. CDR1 is SEHNR and CDR2 is FQNEAQ in the germline V gene (reference sequence). The CDR3 bases are TGTGCCAGCGGATTGAGCTCCTACGAGCAGTACTTC. Translating gives CASGLSSYEQYF.

DNA for the CDR3: TGTGCCACCAGCAGAAACCGGGACAGGGTGGAGGAGACCCAGTACTTC. It is translated as CATSRNRDRVEETQYF. V gene TRBV15 combines with J gene TRBJ2-5, with 9 bases lining up with TRBD1. This CDR3 region has 16 residues. Per germline, CDR1 LNHNV and CDR2 YYDKDF (reference sequence). V was pared by 2 bases and J by 5 bases, with 9 bases of the junction left unmatched.

The CDR3 nucleotides read TGTGCCAGCAGCTTAGGGACGGTGAACACCGGGGAGCTGTTTTTT. It specifies CASSLGTVNTGELFF. V usage is TRBV7-2 and J usage is TRBJ2-2; D unclear. The CDR3 extends over 15 amino acids. Trimming cost V 1 base and J 1 base, with 7 bases left between them. Germline CDR1 is SGHTA and CDR2 is FQGNSA.

The gene calls are TRBV5-1 and TRBJ2-7, with D unresolved. The V gene's germline CDR1 is SGHRS and CDR2 YFSETQ. Trimming removed 5 bases from V and 2 bases from J, with 14 bases in between. The CDR3 totals 14 residues. The CDR3 here is CASRSVASTYEQYF. In DNA, the CDR3 is TGCGCCAGCAGGTCTGTGGCGAGTACCTACGAGCAGTACTTC.

V and J are TRBV20-1 and TRBJ2-6; no firm D call. Germline CDR1 and CDR2: DFQATT and SNEGSKA (reference sequence). Trimming left V 5 bases short and J 4 bases short, with 12 bases between. This CDR3 has 14 residues. The chain's CDR3 is CSAYPPGGANVLTF. For the CDR3, the DNA is TGCAGTGCTTATCCCCCCGGGGGGGCCAACGTCCTGACTTTC.

In nucleotides, the CDR3 is TGCAGTGCTAGTACTAGCGGGAGGGCCACAGATACGCAGTATTTT. This gives the protein CSASTSGRATDTQYF. This sequence joins TRBV20-1 and TRBJ2-3; 13 positions agree with TRBD2. V lost 3 bases to trimming and J lost 2 bases; unmatched junction nucleotides: 2. This CDR3 is built from 15 residues. Germline CDR1 reads DFQATT; CDR2 reads SNEGSKA (reference sequence).

Of note for this clonotype: Mismatch with germline at one junction end may stem from a read error. The chain joins TRBV7-8 to TRBJ2-1; perhaps D is TRBD1 or TRBD2 (5 bases each). Germline V gives CDR1 SGHVS, CDR2 FQNEAQ. This CDR3 region has 12 residues. CDR3: CASSLWGNGQFF. The DNA of the CDR3 is TGTGCCAGCAGCTTATGGGGGAATGGGCAGTTCTTC.

The V call is TRBV20-1, the J call TRBJ2-7; no clear D gene. The CDR3 is 14 amino acids. Trimming shortened V by 5 bases and J by 3 bases, and 17 bases separated the two germline ends. CDR1 and CDR2 from the germline V gene are DFQATT and SNEGSKA (reference sequence). CDR3 amino acids: CSAPARTTYYEQYF. The CDR3 DNA follows: TGCAGTGCTCCGGCCAGGACCACCTACTACGAGCAGTACTTC.

This sequence joins TRBV24-1 and TRBJ2-1; possibly TRBD2 for D (6 bases). CDR3 length: 14 amino acids. Per germline, CDR1 KGHDR and CDR2 SFDVKD. Between the trimmed V and J ends, which lost 4 bases and 8 bases, there was a span of 14 bases. This CDR3 is CATSDPPTSYEQFF. CDR3 nucleotide sequence: TGTGCCACCAGTGACCCGCCGACTAGTTATGAGCAGTTCTTC.

V gene TRBV2 combines with J gene TRBJ1-3; tentatively, D is TRBD1 (5 bases). Trimming stripped 3 bases from V and 4 bases from J, with 13 bases between. The CDR3 consists of 15 residues. Per the germline V gene, CDR1 is SNHLY and CDR2 is FYNNEI. CDR3 sequence (DNA): TGTGCCAGCAGTGACGCAGGGTGGTCGGGAAACACCATATATTTT. This gives the protein CASSDAGWSGNTIYF.

Comments on this clonotype: A read error may produce the germline difference seen at one junction end. V gene TRBV7-8 combines with J gene TRBJ2-7; D is possibly TRBD2 (5 bases). CDR3 length equals 15 residues. Germline V gene data show CDR1 as SGHVS and CDR2 as FQNEAQ. CDR3: CASSPPGRKSSEQYF. For the CDR3, the DNA is TGTGCCAGCAGCCCTCCGGGAAGGAAGTCCTCCGAGCAGTACTTC.

V usage is TRBV7-9 and J usage is TRBJ2-1, with TRBD1 matching 9 bases. Looked up from germline, CDR1 is SEHNR and CDR2 is FQNEAQ (reference sequence). CDR3 size: 15 residues. V lost 6 bases, J lost 0 bases, and 3 bases stayed unmatched. In DNA, the CDR3 is TGTGCCAGCAGGTCGGGACAGGGCTCCTACAATGAGCAGTTCTTC. It specifies CASRSGQGSYNEQFF.

The chain employs TRBV2 and TRBJ1-1, with D possibly TRBD1 on 5 matching bases. The CDR3 contains 17 residues. The germline gives CDR1 SNHLY, CDR2 FYNNEI. V was cut by 1 base and J by 4 bases, with 19 bases left in between. CDR3 sequence (DNA): TGTGCCAGCAGTGAAGGGACGGTTGGGGGGGTGGTCACTGAAGCTTTCTTT. Translation gives CASSEGTVGGVVTEAFF.